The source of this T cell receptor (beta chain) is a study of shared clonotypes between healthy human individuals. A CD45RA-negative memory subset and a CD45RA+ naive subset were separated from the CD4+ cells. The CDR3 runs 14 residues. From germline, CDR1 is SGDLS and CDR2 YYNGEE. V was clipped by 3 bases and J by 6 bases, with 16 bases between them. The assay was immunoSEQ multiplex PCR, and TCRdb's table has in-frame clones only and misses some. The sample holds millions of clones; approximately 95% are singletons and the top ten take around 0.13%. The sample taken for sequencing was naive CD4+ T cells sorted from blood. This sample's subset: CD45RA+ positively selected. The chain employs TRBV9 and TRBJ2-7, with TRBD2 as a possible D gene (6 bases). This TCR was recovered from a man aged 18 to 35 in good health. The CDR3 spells CASSAEGRSGEQYF. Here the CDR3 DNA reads TGTGCCAGCAGCGCGGAGGGGCGATCGGGCGAGCAGTACTTC.